Listed below are T cell receptor beta chains from one sample, sequenced in a study of shared clonotypes between healthy human individuals. The repertoire was sequenced with immunoSEQ multiplex PCR; TCRdb's copy has only in-frame clones and lacks some. Counted here are some 1.5 million clones, roughly 97% occurring once; the ten biggest clones make up 0.95% to 1.5%. The sequenced sample consisted of naive CD4+ T cells sorted from blood. The receptors here all came from a man aged 30-40 years in good health. CDR3s include the opening cysteine and the closing phenylalanine or tryptophan. The D gene is left open where the match is weak. Size is stated for part of the rows, as once, few or many counts, or as a class when the clone is expanded.

clone size,V gene,J gene,D gene,CDR3 protein,CDR3 DNA
.,TRBV29-1,TRBJ1-1,.,CSVDFQVSTEAFF,TGCAGCGTTGATTTTCAGGTCAGCACTGAAGCTTTCTTT
.,TRBV28,TRBJ1-2,.,CASNPSPVGMLNYGYTF,TGTGCCAGCAATCCATCCCCGGTGGGAATGCTAAACTATGGCTACACCTTC
.,TRBV10-3,TRBJ2-2,TRBD2,CAISRTSGRAIGELFF,TGTGCCATCAGTAGAACTAGCGGGAGGGCCATCGGGGAGCTGTTTTTT
.,TRBV4-2,TRBJ2-1,TRBD2,CASSQDGLAVYNEQFF,TGTGCCAGCAGCCAAGACGGACTAGCGGTATACAATGAGCAGTTCTTC
.,TRBV7-8,TRBJ2-1,.,CASSLDGAYNEQFF,TGTGCCAGCAGCTTAGACGGGGCCTACAATGAGCAGTTCTTC
.,TRBV5-1,TRBJ1-1,TRBD1,CASSFDRADVTEAFF,TGCGCCAGCAGCTTCGACAGGGCGGATGTCACTGAAGCTTTCTTT
.,TRBV5-1,TRBJ2-2,TRBD2,CASSFGLANGELFF,TGCGCCAGCAGCTTCGGACTAGCGAACGGGGAGCTGTTTTTT
.,TRBV2,TRBJ1-1,.,CASSEGWGARGEAFF,TGTGCCAGCAGTGAAGGATGGGGGGCGCGGGGTGAAGCTTTCTTT
.,TRBV18,TRBJ2-1,TRBD2,CASSRLAGDYNEQFF,TGTGCCAGCTCACGACTAGCGGGCGACTACAATGAGCAGTTCTTC
.,TRBV28,TRBJ2-7,TRBD2,CASSQTGTSGPSSYEQYF,TGTGCCAGCAGTCAAACCGGGACTAGCGGGCCCAGCTCCTACGAGCAGTACTTC
.,TRBV13,TRBJ2-7,TRBD2,CASSLGSRGRVSYEQYF,TGTGCCAGCAGCTTAGGATCTCGCGGGAGGGTCTCCTACGAGCAGTACTTC
.,TRBV6-6,TRBJ1-5,TRBD1,CASREPGQIQPQHF,TGTGCCAGCAGGGAACCGGGACAGATTCAGCCCCAGCATTTT
.,TRBV7-9,TRBJ2-1,.,CASSTGSYNEQFF,TGTGCCAGCAGCACAGGATCCTACAATGAGCAGTTCTTC
.,TRBV5-4,TRBJ2-3,.,CASSFGGQGPDTQYF,TGTGCCAGCAGCTTCGGGGGGCAAGGACCAGATACGCAGTATTTT
.,TRBV15,TRBJ2-1,.,CATRGGGWRESYNEQFF,TGTGCCACCAGAGGGGGAGGATGGCGGGAGTCCTACAATGAGCAGTTCTTC
.,TRBV28,TRBJ1-2,TRBD1,CASRDVTGGAFGGYTF,TGTGCCAGCAGGGACGTTACAGGGGGCGCGTTTGGTGGCTACACCTTC
.,TRBV11-2,TRBJ2-2,.,CASSLSGAAITGELFF,TGTGCCAGCAGCTTATCGGGAGCTGCCATCACCGGGGAGCTGTTTTTT
.,TRBV7-2,TRBJ1-5,.,CASSPFGEGRQPQHF,TGTGCCAGCAGCCCCTTTGGGGAGGGCCGGCAGCCCCAGCATTTT
.,TRBV4-1,TRBJ1-1,TRBD1,CASSQVGQRGEAFF,TGCGCCAGCAGCCAAGTGGGACAGCGGGGAGAAGCTTTCTTT
.,TRBV25-1,TRBJ2-1,TRBD2,CASSEWWEGDNEQFF,TGTGCCAGCAGTGAATGGTGGGAGGGCGACAATGAGCAGTTCTTC
few,TRBV9,TRBJ2-1,.,CASSVVKGCYNEQFF,TGTGCCAGCAGCGTAGTGAAGGGATGCTACAATGAGCAGTTCTTC
once,TRBV19,TRBJ1-2,.,CASKGTTNYGYTF,TGTGCCAGTAAGGGGACAACTAACTATGGCTACACCTTC
.,TRBV28,TRBJ1-2,TRBD1,CASSLGQGTTYTF,TGTGCCAGCAGTTTAGGACAGGGGACCACCTACACCTTC
.,TRBV7-8,TRBJ2-7,.,CASSPNPRQGDYEQYF,TGTGCCAGCAGCCCGAACCCGCGGCAGGGAGACTACGAGCAGTACTTC
.,TRBV28,TRBJ2-1,.,CASSFPDYFGYNEQFF,TGTGCCAGCAGTTTCCCGGACTACTTCGGCTACAATGAGCAGTTCTTC
.,TRBV5-4,TRBJ2-1,.,CASSFEGVRDNEQFF,TGTGCCAGCAGCTTTGAGGGAGTTAGGGACAATGAGCAGTTCTTC
.,TRBV11-2,TRBJ2-5,TRBD2,CASSLGPGLAGGWKTQYF,TGTGCCAGCAGCTTAGGACCGGGACTAGCGGGAGGTTGGAAGACCCAGTACTTC
.,TRBV5-1,TRBJ1-5,TRBD1,CASSPGQGGFSNQPQHF,TGCGCCAGCAGCCCCGGACAGGGCGGATTTAGCAATCAGCCCCAGCATTTT
.,TRBV28,TRBJ2-6,.,CASSLRDSGANVLTF,TGTGCCAGCAGTTTACGAGACTCTGGGGCCAACGTCCTGACTTTC
.,TRBV27,TRBJ2-1,.,CASSSVRRLRRDEQFF,TGTGCCAGCAGTTCGGTAAGACGCCTTCGGCGGGATGAGCAGTTCTTC
.,TRBV27,TRBJ1-1,.,CASSIVMNTEAFF,TGTGCCAGCAGTATAGTTATGAACACTGAAGCTTTCTTT
.,TRBV9,TRBJ2-1,.,CASSVQNYNEQFF,TGTGCCAGCAGCGTCCAGAATTACAATGAGCAGTTCTTC
.,TRBV5-1,TRBJ1-1,.,CASSLRPGYMNTEAFF,TGCGCCAGCAGCTTGCGTCCGGGGTACATGAACACTGAAGCTTTCTTT
.,TRBV4-2,TRBJ2-1,TRBD2,CASSQVSSGPKYNEQFF,TGTGCCAGCAGCCAAGTTTCTAGCGGGCCAAAATACAATGAGCAGTTCTTC